Below, 26 T cell receptor beta chains from the same sample are listed, as sequenced in a study of OX40 agonist ivuxolimab in advanced cancers. The protocol was immunoSEQ multiplex PCR, while the TCRdb copy is restricted to in-frame clones and leaves out a portion. The data hold 90,000 to 100,000 clones, with approximately 80% observed a single time. Sequencing used CD4+ or CD8+ T cells sorted from blood, obtained in a trial of the OX40 agonist ivuxolimab. The receptors derive from an adult with an advanced solid tumor such as melanoma, head and neck, liver or kidney cancer.

The gene calls are TRBV28 and TRBJ2-3; D uncertain. Per germline, CDR1 MDHEN and CDR2 SYDVKM. Trimming pared 3 bases from V and 2 bases from J, leaving 12 bases between. This CDR3 spans 15 amino acids. DNA for the CDR3: TGTGCCAGCAGTTTCCGACCCTTCTACACAGATACGCAGTATTTT. Translation gives CASSFRPFYTDTQYF.

This clone turned up a few times. This sequence joins TRBV29-1 and TRBJ2-1; a weak D match, TRBD1 (5 bases). V lost 5 bases to trimming and J lost 8 bases, with 13 bases between them. This CDR3 has 12 residues. Per the germline V gene, CDR1 is SQVTM and CDR2 is ANQGSEA. CDR3 in DNA: TGCAGCGTTCAGGGTCTAAGCGATGAGCAGTTCTTC. Its protein is CSVQGLSDEQFF.

V usage is TRBV28 and J usage is TRBJ2-5; D is undetermined. CDR1 MDHEN and CDR2 SYDVKM come from the germline V gene. V was shortened by 6 bases and J by 7 bases, with 9 bases between the two germline ends. There are 11 residues in the CDR3. CDR3 bases: TGTGCCAGCAGCCCCCACGGGACCCAGTACTTC. Translating gives CASSPHGTQYF.

The V and J genes are TRBV11-1 and TRBJ1-4, with a possible D match to TRBD1 (6 bases). Trimming stripped 5 bases from V and 0 bases from J, with 10 bases between. The CDR3 loop spans 15 amino acids. CDR1 is SGHAT, CDR2 FQDESV, per germline (reference sequence). In DNA, the CDR3 is TGTGCCAGCAGCGCCCGGACAGCAACTAATGAAAAACTGTTTTTT. Translated, it gives CASSARTATNEKLFF.

The chain uses TRBV4-3 and TRBJ1-2; possible D gene TRBD1, 6 bases. CDR1 LGHNA and CDR2 YSLEER come from the germline V gene. This CDR3 has 15 residues. V lost 4 bases and J lost 8, with 20 bases in between. CDR3 in DNA: TGCGCCAGCAGCCTCTTGGGGCGGGGGCCGGAGGGCTACACCTTC. Protein sequence: CASSLLGRGPEGYTF.

This chain joins TRBV7-9 and TRBJ1-1, with D hard to call. The V end lost 3 bases, the J end lost 2 bases, and 4 bases lay between the germline ends. The CDR3 runs 12 residues. The germline CDR1 and CDR2 sequences are SEHNR and FQNEAQ (reference sequence). In nucleotides, the CDR3 is TGTGCCAGCAGCTTTTACAACACTGAAGCTTTCTTT. It translates to CASSFYNTEAFF.

The DNA of the CDR3 is TGTGCCAGCAGCTTGGAGAAACCCACAGATACGCAGTATTTT. This gives the protein CASSLEKPTDTQYF. The chain uses TRBV5-4 and TRBJ2-3; D ambiguous. Trimming left V 0 bases short and J 2 bases short, with 7 bases between. The CDR3 has 14 residues. CDR1 and CDR2 (germline): SGHNT, YYREEE (reference sequence). The whole variable domain, filled in from reference TRBV5-4 and TRBJ2-3, reads ETGVTQSPTHLIKTRGQQVTLRCSSQSGHNTVSWYQQALGQGPQFIFQYYREEENGRGNFPPRFSGLQFPNYSSELNVNALELDDSALYLCASSLEKPTDTQYFGPGTRLTVL.

This clone was seen a few times. The J gene is TRBJ2-5, the V gene TRBV15; TRBD1 matches 10 bases. V lost 3 bases, J lost 5 bases, and 6 bases stayed unmatched. CDR3 size: 15 residues. CDR1 is LNHNV and CDR2 is YYDKDF in the germline V gene (reference sequence). This chain's CDR3 is CATSSRDRGSETQYF. The CDR3 DNA reads as TGTGCCACCAGCAGCCGGGACAGGGGTTCGGAGACCCAGTACTTC.

The chain couples TRBV7-6 to TRBJ1-5; TRBD1 is a possible D gene (5 bases). The CDR3 contains 14 residues. The V end lost 1 base, the J end lost 10 bases, and 14 bases lay between the germline ends. The V gene's germline CDR1 is SGHVS and CDR2 FNYEAQ. CDR3 nucleotide sequence: TGTGCCAGCAGCTTAGGGCCCCAGGGAAAACCCCAGCATTTT. It is translated as CASSLGPQGKPQHF.

The gene calls are TRBV28 and TRBJ2-5; TRBD2 matches 7 bases. From germline, CDR1 is MDHEN and CDR2 SYDVKM. V gave up 1 base and J gave up 5 bases; unmatched junction bases: 10. This CDR3 is 16 amino acids long. For the CDR3, the DNA is TGTGCCAGCAGTTTATCACCCGGGAGGCCTCCCGAGACCCAGTACTTC. It codes for CASSLSPGRPPETQYF.

The chain links TRBV7-8 to TRBJ2-1, with TRBD1 as a possible D gene (5 bases). Germline assignment: CDR1 SGHVS and CDR2 FQNEAQ. This CDR3 comprises 13 residues. V lost 7 bases, J lost 5 bases, and 12 bases lay in between. The CDR3 nucleotides are TGTGCCAGCAACTTTATACAGGACAATGAGCAGTTCTTC. This sequence encodes CASNFIQDNEQFF.

The chain combines TRBV30 with TRBJ1-1; maybe TRBD1 (6 bases). CDR1 is GTSNPN, CDR2 SVGIG, per germline (reference sequence). CDR3 size: 15 residues. V lost 6 bases and J 5 bases, leaving 22 bases between the germline ends. CDR3 DNA: TGTGCCTGTAATAGACAGGCCCTCGGGAGAACTGAAGCTTTCTTT. Translating gives CACNRQALGRTEAFF.

This chain joins TRBV6-6 and TRBJ1-1; D not certain. Trimming left V 9 bases short and J 2 bases short, with 16 bases between. The CDR3 covers 14 residues. CDR1 and CDR2 from the germline V gene are MNHNY and SVGAGI (reference sequence). As DNA, the CDR3 is TGTGCCAGTACTAGAGGCGTAGGTAACACTGAAGCTTTCTTT. This encodes CASTRGVGNTEAFF.

V is TRBV19 and J is TRBJ1-5, with 7 bases identical to TRBD1. Looked up from germline, CDR1 is LNHDA and CDR2 is SQIVND (reference sequence). V shed 7 bases, J shed 2 bases, and the junction held 2 bases outside the gene matches. The CDR3 is made up of 13 amino acids. CDR3 protein: CASTGGGNQPQHF. The CDR3 region has the DNA TGTGCCAGTACAGGGGGAGGCAATCAGCCCCAGCATTTT.

The genes are TRBV6-5 and TRBJ2-7; 10 bases are shared with TRBD2. V dropped 0 bases and J dropped 4; count of bases not matched to a gene: 3. The germline CDR1 and CDR2 sequences are MNHEY and SVGAGI. This CDR3 is 15 amino acids long. The CDR3, as DNA: TGTGCCAGCAGTTACTCCGCTAGCGGGGGATACGAGCAGTACTTC. This sequence encodes CASSYSASGGYEQYF.

CDR3 region: CATEGGLNNEQFF. For the CDR3, the DNA is TGTGCCACTGAAGGGGGGCTCAACAATGAGCAGTTCTTC. The chain has TRBV7-9 and TRBJ2-1; perhaps D is TRBD1 or TRBD2 (6 bases each). Germline values: CDR1 SEHNR, CDR2 FQNEAQ (reference sequence). This CDR3 region has 13 residues. The ends were cut back, 10 bases at V and 5 bases at J, with 15 bases in the middle. The complete variable domain, with remaining parts taken from reference TRBV7-9 and TRBJ2-1, reads DTGVSQNPRHKITKRGQNVTFRCDPISEHNRLYWYRQTLGQGPEFLTYFQNEAQLEKSRLLSDRFSAERPKGSFSTLEIQRTEQGDSAMYLCATEGGLNNEQFFGPGTRLTVL.

The chain employs TRBV6-6 and TRBJ1-2; no reliable D call. Trimming left V 2 bases short and J 8 bases short, with 21 bases between. This CDR3 has 16 residues. Looked up from germline, CDR1 is MNHNY and CDR2 is SVGAGI (reference sequence). The CDR3: CASSYNRDGLVGGYTF. In DNA, the CDR3 is TGTGCCAGCAGTTACAACAGAGACGGATTGGTGGGAGGCTACACCTTC.

The rearrangement uses TRBV7-2 and TRBJ1-1; tentatively, D is TRBD1 (6 bases). Trimming left V 6 bases short and J 0 bases short, with 14 bases between. The CDR3 length is 15 residues. The germline gives CDR1 SGHTA, CDR2 FQGNSA. DNA of the CDR3: TGTGCCAGCAGAGGACGACAGGCTTTGAACACTGAAGCTTTCTTT. Translated, it gives CASRGRQALNTEAFF.

The rearrangement uses TRBV11-3 and TRBJ2-3; a weak D match, TRBD2 (5 bases). The germline V gene encodes CDR1 SGHNT and CDR2 YENEEA. V dropped 6 bases and J dropped 4 bases, with 20 bases sitting between them. The CDR3 consists of 16 residues. The CDR3, as DNA: TGTGCCAGCAGGCAACCCGGCGGGCCGGTCTCAGATACGCAGTATTTT. It translates to CASRQPGGPVSDTQYF. The full variable domain, rest sourced from reference TRBV11-3 and TRBJ2-3, is EAGVVQSPRYKIIEKKQPVAFWCNPISGHNTLYWYLQNLGQGPELLIRYENEEAVDDSQLPKDRFSAERLKGVDSTLKIQPAELGDSAVYLCASRQPGGPVSDTQYFGPGTRLTVL.

The chain carries TRBV5-1 and TRBJ1-1; the D gene is possibly TRBD1 (5 bases). V gave up 2 bases and J gave up 1 base, with 15 bases separating them. Germline V gene lookup returns CDR1 SGHRS and CDR2 YFSETQ. The length of the CDR3 is 16 residues. The CDR3 here is CASSFWGEARNTEAFF. In DNA, the CDR3 is TGCGCCAGCAGCTTCTGGGGGGAGGCCAGGAACACTGAAGCTTTCTTT.

This clone was observed a handful of times. The V and J genes are TRBV15 and TRBJ1-5; the D gene is possibly TRBD1 (6 bases). The germline gives CDR1 LNHNV, CDR2 YYDKDF (reference sequence). CDR3 length: 14 residues. The germline V and J ends were trimmed by 4 bases and 5 bases, with 12 bases remaining between them. The CDR3 sequence: CATSISRGDQPQHF. As DNA, the CDR3 is TGTGCCACCAGCATCAGCAGGGGAGATCAGCCCCAGCATTTT.

This clone occurred once. This chain uses TRBV5-4 with TRBJ2-3; 11 nucleotides agree with TRBD1. CDR1 and CDR2 from the germline V gene are SGHNT and YYREEE (reference sequence). V gave up 4 bases and J gave up 2 bases; unmatched junction bases: 9. CDR3 length: 17 amino acids. CDR3 sequence: CASSAADRGRSTDTQYF. Written as DNA, the CDR3 is TGTGCCAGCAGCGCAGCGGACAGGGGGCGATCCACAGATACGCAGTATTTT.

The genes are TRBV28 and TRBJ2-4; D possibly corresponds to TRBD2 (5 bases). The CDR3 contains 16 residues. With 4 bases removed from V and 0 bases from J, the gap between germline ends came to 13 bases. CDR1 and CDR2 (germline): MDHEN, SYDVKM. CDR3 sequence (DNA): TGTGCCAGCAGTTCCCTGGACTCAATAGCCAAAAACATTCAGTACTTC. Amino acid sequence: CASSSLDSIAKNIQYF.

This clone has only a few counts. J is TRBJ2-7 and V is TRBV7-2; 8 bases are shared with TRBD1. This CDR3 comprises 12 residues. The junction had 3 bases not matched to a gene; V was cut back by 4 bases and J by 7 bases. In germline, CDR1 is SGHTA, CDR2 FQGNSA. The CDR3 here is CASSSGDREQYF. The DNA of the CDR3 is TGTGCCAGCAGCTCAGGGGACAGGGAGCAGTACTTC.

The chain uses TRBV6-5 and TRBJ1-1; D is undetermined. Trimming left V 8 bases short and J 2 bases short, with 15 bases between. The CDR3 has 14 amino acids. Germline lookup yields CDR1 MNHEY and CDR2 SVGAGI. DNA of the CDR3: TGTGCCAGCTACCTCTTTTCCGGAAACACTGAAGCTTTCTTT. Translating gives CASYLFSGNTEAFF.

V is TRBV29-1 and J is TRBJ2-7, with D perhaps TRBD2 (5 bases). Trimming removed 6 bases from V and 3 bases from J, with 18 bases in between. Germline CDR1 is SQVTM and CDR2 is ANQGSEA. This CDR3 has 14 amino acids. The CDR3 coding sequence is TGCAGCGTCCGCTCTTCGGGGAACGGCTACGAGCAGTACTTC. This gives the protein CSVRSSGNGYEQYF.